The entry below gives a single T cell receptor beta chain sequence along with its context. This clonotype was seen repeatedly, ten times or more. The clone's antigen remains unknown. No quality values exist for individual bases; no much larger clone is one base distant. This sample is part of a study of Graves' ophthalmopathy and Graves' hyperthyroidism listed by TCRdb under 2018. Looking at the study overall: Hyperthyroidism was considered stable if no progression to ophthalmopathy occurred within 18 months of follow-up. In total, some 130 blood samples were TCR-sequenced: approximately 42 ophthalmopathy, about 75 hyperthyroidism and some 17 hyperthyroidism-to-ophthalmopathy patients. A discovery set of 100 or so patients (around 45 ophthalmopathy, 55 to 60 stable hyperthyroidism) was enrolled to explore V-J signatures distinguishing ophthalmopathy from hyperthyroidism. In a handful of hyperthyroidism patients, the T-cell repertoires found in thyroid tissue were compared with those found in blood. The independent validation cohort included some 19 hyperthyroidism patients plus 17 patients who later progressed from hyperthyroidism to ophthalmopathy. Once sampling was done, hyperthyroidism patients were given methimazole at a starting dose of 30 mg daily, while ophthalmopathy patients were given high-dose intravenous methylprednisolone. The study used TCR beta repertoire signatures to distinguish Graves' ophthalmopathy from Graves' hyperthyroidism and to predict progression to ophthalmopathy.

Hyperthyroidism patients were newly diagnosed, with disease duration under 2 months, and aged 18 to 65 years. Patients were excluded if they had other autoimmune diseases, uncontrolled infections, pregnancy or lactation. Clinical symptoms, serum thyroxine, TRAb, thyroid ultrasound and orbital computed tomography were used for diagnosis. Total RNA was extracted with Trizol reagent and quality-checked on an Agilent 2100 Bioanalyzer. For repertoire sequencing, the TCR beta CDR3 regions were amplified from RNA transcripts. A first-round RT-PCR used HTBI primers with the Qiagen OneStep RT-PCR kit, followed by a second-round multiplex PCR, size selection and purification. Libraries were sequenced on an Illumina HiSeq2000 using paired-end 100 bp reads. From the authors' description of their analysis: SOAPnuke was used to process the reads, throwing out any read that had adapters, had uncalled bases, had a mean Phred below 15, or lacked an exact constant-primer or identifier match. COPE v1.2.5 was used to merge the high-quality paired reads. Unique nucleotide sequences were defined as clonotypes and aligned to IMGT TRB V, D and J references using MiTCR v1.1. Only V-J combinations with frequency above 0.0001 were analysed, covering over 98% of repertoires. For each V-J combination, a TCR clonal expansion and chaos score was defined as the ratio of F50 clonal expansion to chaos observed in the TCRdist matrix. Welch's t-statistics and random forest were used to narrow the features down to approximately twelve V-J combinations, which were then fed into a naive Bayes classifier. The Morisita-Horn index was used to measure how similar the thyroid and blood repertoires were. Using fastp trimming at Q25 and MiXCR clonotype assembly, TCRdb reanalyzed the public sequencing data and kept in-frame beta chains. CDR3 protein sequences are deduplicated, and each keeps its most common genes and DNA. The V and J calls, along with clone size, are taken from TCRdb and not from the paper's own processing. For this sample there are about 550,000 distinct CDR3 sequences; approximately 35% appear just once. The top ten clonotypes cover about 4% of the sample.

The V and J ends are trimmed by 3 bases and 0 bases, leaving 20 bases between them. The CDR1 and CDR2 encoded by the germline V gene are KGHDR and SFDVKD. Including cysteine and phenylalanine, the CDR3 has 19 amino acids. Only CDR3 DNA remains: 57 bases, in frame from the first base. The study at large found these results: Ophthalmopathy was separated from stable hyperthyroidism by the 13-signature model with around 88% sensitivity and less than 82% specificity in cross-validation and with 80%/75% in the test set. In validation, the model predicted ophthalmopathy progression with about 64% sensitivity and around 72% specificity; 12 predicted patients were CT-confirmed with GO in a median of roughly 6.8 months. Most of the expanded thyroid clonotypes with a frequency above 0.001 were also detected in blood, and it was suggested that the thyroid immune response may be reflected by blood repertoires. Sample size was not statistically predetermined, and group allocation was not concealed from the investigators.

The chain links TRBV24-1 with TRBJ1-3; there is no confident call for the D gene. The sequencing sample was made of peripheral blood or thyroid tissue (not recorded which). The sequence came from an adult man with Graves' hyperthyroidism. The CDR3 here reads CATSDPLFSPSSSGNTIYF. In nucleotides, the sequence is TGTGCCACCAGTGATCCACTCTTTTCGCCCTCCAGCTCTGGAAACACCATATATTTT.